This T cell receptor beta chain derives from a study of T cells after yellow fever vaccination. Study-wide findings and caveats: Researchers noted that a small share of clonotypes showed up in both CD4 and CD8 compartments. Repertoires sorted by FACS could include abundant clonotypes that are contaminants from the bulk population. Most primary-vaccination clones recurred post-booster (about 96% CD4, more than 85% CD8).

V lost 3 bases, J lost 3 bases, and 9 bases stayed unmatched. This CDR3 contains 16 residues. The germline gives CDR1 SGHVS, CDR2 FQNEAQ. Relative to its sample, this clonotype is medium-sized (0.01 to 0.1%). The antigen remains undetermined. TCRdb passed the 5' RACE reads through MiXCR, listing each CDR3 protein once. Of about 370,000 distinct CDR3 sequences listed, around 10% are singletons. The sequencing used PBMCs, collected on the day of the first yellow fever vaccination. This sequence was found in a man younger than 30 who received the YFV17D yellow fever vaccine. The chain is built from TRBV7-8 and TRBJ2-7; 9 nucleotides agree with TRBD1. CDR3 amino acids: CASSLSSGTGNYEQYF. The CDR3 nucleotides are TGTGCCAGCAGCTTGAGCTCCGGGACAGGGAACTACGAGCAGTACTTC.